This T cell receptor beta chain emerged from a study of early T cells in non-severe SARS-CoV-2 infection. Turning to the study itself: Chains were not paired, and sequencing was done on bulk RNA from unsorted whole blood. Study-wide points: There was a bias toward anti-spike CD8 responses in VDJdb matching, which missed private and CD4 specificities.

Individual cDNA molecules carried attached unique molecular identifiers. Using its own MiXCR run on the 5' RACE reads, TCRdb lists one record per CDR3 protein. This sample yields roughly 57,000 distinct CDR3 sequences, of which more than 10% are seen a single time; roughly 2.5% belongs to the top ten. This clonotype turned up a few times. Its antigen is unidentified. The receptor was isolated from an adult who was a healthcare worker with PCR-confirmed SARS-CoV-2 infection or an uninfected control (not recorded which). This sample comprised whole blood, obtained at baseline.

CDR3 in DNA: TGTGCCAGCAGCTTACGCGGGGGGACCCTCCTTGGTTGGGAGCAGTACTTC. Translated: CASSLRGGTLLGWEQYF. The chain joins TRBV11-2 to TRBJ2-7; 8 bases are shared with TRBD2. The length of the CDR3 is 17 residues. The germline V gene encodes CDR1 SGHAT and CDR2 FQNNGV. The trim removed 2 bases at V and 7 bases at J, leaving 16 bases unmatched.